Given below is one T cell receptor beta chain in context. What it recognizes is unknown. V lost 5 bases to trimming and J lost 7 bases, with 21 bases between them. The CDR3 spans 16 residues. CDR1 and CDR2 (germline): MNHEY, SMNVEV (reference sequence). The record originates from a study of graft-versus-host responses after intestinal transplantation. Study-wide context: Each transplant was multivisceral, liver-intestinal, or isolated intestinal. Following induction with anti-thymocyte globulin, all recipients were given tacrolimus and steroids for two to three years.

Study-level results: Patients who carried graft-donor T cell macrochimerism also had high graft-versus-host to host-versus-graft clonal ratios in their allografts. Some GvH clones appeared in ileal mucosa or blood before recipient bone marrow.

Sequencing used immunoSEQ multiplex PCR; TCRdb keeps in-frame clones, though not all of them. The sample holds 100,000 to 120,000 clones, just over 90% seen once. This TCR derives from a human donor who received an intestinal transplant. The sequenced sample was unstimulated CD8+ T cells sorted from spleen or lymph node cells, obtained before intestinal transplant. The J gene is TRBJ2-1, the V gene TRBV27; possible D gene TRBD2, 7 bases. The DNA of the CDR3 is TGTGCCAGCAGTCCCCCCATTGCGGGGGCGACGAATGAGCAGTTCTTC. This codes for CASSPPIAGATNEQFF.